The entry below describes one TCR beta chain. As yet, its antigen is unknown. The sample comes from a study of T cell responses to AZD1222 COVID-19 vaccine. Study results and caveats: Seropositive AZD1222 recipients at baseline numbered only five to seven. Dominant at 160-218 and 743-854, vaccine-associated CD4 TCRs also spanned spike.

TCRdb keeps only in-frame clones here, not all; method: immunoSEQ multiplex PCR. Of 120,000 or so clones listed, approximately 88% are singletons. This CDR3 region has 16 residues. V lost 6 bases to trimming and J lost 5 bases, with 22 bases between them. The sequenced sample was peripheral blood, obtained on day 0 of AZD1222 vaccination. The TCR sequence derives from an adult in good health. The chain recombines TRBV23-1 with TRBJ2-5; D is perhaps TRBD1 (5 bases). TRBV23-1 is an ORF for which the function is uncertain. CDR3 sequence: CASSNWAGRFRETQYF. For the CDR3, the DNA is TGCGCCAGCAGCAACTGGGCAGGGCGGTTTAGGGAGACCCAGTACTTC.